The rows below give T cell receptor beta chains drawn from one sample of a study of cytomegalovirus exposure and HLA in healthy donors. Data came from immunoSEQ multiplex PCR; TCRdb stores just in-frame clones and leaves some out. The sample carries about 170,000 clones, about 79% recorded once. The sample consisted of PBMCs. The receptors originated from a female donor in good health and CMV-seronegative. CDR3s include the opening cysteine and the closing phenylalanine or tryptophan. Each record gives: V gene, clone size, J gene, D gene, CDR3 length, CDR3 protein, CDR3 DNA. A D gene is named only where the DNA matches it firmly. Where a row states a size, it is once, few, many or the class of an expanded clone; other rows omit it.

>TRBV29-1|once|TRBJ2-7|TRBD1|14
CSGLTAGGVYEQYF
TGCAGCGGCCTGACGGCAGGGGGCGTCTACGAGCAGTACTTC
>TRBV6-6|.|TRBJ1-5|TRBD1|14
CASKGTGLNQPQHF
TGTGCCAGCAAAGGGACAGGTTTGAACCAGCCCCAGCATTTT
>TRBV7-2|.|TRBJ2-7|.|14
CASSLADSSYEQYF
TGTGCCAGCAGCTTAGCAGACAGTTCCTACGAGCAGTACTTC
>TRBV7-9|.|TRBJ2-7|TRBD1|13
CASRRQGDDEQYF
TGTGCCAGCAGAAGACAGGGGGACGACGAGCAGTACTTC
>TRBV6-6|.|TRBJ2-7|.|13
CASSFAVNYEQYF
TGTGCCAGCAGTTTCGCAGTGAACTACGAGCAGTACTTC
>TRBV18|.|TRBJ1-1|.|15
CASQSGTGQNTEAFF
TGTGCCAGCCAGAGCGGAACCGGGCAGAACACTGAAGCTTTCTTT
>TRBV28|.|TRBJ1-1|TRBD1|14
CASSRQGGSTEAFF
TGTGCCAGCAGCCGACAGGGGGGCAGTACTGAAGCTTTCTTT
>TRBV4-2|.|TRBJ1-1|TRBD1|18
CASSQDLGQGGPNTEAFF
TGTGCCAGCAGCCAAGACTTAGGACAGGGGGGACCGAACACTGAAGCTTTCTTT
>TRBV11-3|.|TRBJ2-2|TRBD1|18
CASSFTRSGTGNTGELFF
TGTGCCAGCAGCTTTACCCGTTCCGGGACAGGGAACACCGGGGAGCTGTTTTTT
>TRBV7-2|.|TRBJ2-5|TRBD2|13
CASSASGRWTQYF
TGTGCCAGCAGCGCTAGCGGGAGATGGACCCAGTACTTC
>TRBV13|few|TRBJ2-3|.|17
CASSPYSSVLRTDTQYF
TGTGCCAGCAGCCCCTACTCTAGCGTCCTACGCACAGATACGCAGTATTTT
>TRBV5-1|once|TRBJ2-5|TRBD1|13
CASSLTTGETQYF
TGCGCCAGCAGCTTGACGACAGGGGAGACCCAGTACTTC
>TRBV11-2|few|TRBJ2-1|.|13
CASSLDRVNEQFF
TGTGCCAGCAGCTTAGACAGGGTCAATGAGCAGTTCTTC
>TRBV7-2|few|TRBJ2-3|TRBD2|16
CASSPGSGRGTDTQYF
TGTGCCAGCAGCCCAGGTAGCGGGAGAGGGACAGATACGCAGTATTTT
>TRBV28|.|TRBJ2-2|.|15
CASSLWDFNTGELFF
TGTGCCAGCAGTTTATGGGACTTCAACACCGGGGAGCTGTTTTTT
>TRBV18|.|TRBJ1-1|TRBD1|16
CASSPPNRGWGTEAFF
TGTGCCAGCTCACCACCAAACAGGGGTTGGGGCACTGAAGCTTTCTTT
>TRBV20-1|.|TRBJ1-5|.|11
CSARRNQPQHF
TGCAGTGCTAGACGGAATCAGCCCCAGCATTTT
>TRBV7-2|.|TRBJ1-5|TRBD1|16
CASSLTWQGVRQPQHF
TGTGCCAGCAGCCTAACGTGGCAGGGGGTTAGGCAGCCCCAGCATTTT
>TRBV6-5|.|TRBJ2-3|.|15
CASSPTGRGPDTQYF
TGTGCCAGCAGCCCCACCGGGAGAGGCCCAGATACGCAGTATTTT
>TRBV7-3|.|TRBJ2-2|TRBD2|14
CASSPSTGGGELFF
TGTGCCAGCAGCCCTTCGACGGGGGGCGGGGAGCTGTTTTTT
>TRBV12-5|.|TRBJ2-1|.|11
CASGPGTDQFF
TGTGCTAGTGGCCCCGGCACAGACCAGTTCTTC